The present TCR beta chain was sequenced within a study of OX40 agonist ivuxolimab in advanced cancers. Assay: immunoSEQ multiplex PCR; the TCRdb copy retains only in-frame clones and omits some. The data contain some 41,000 clones, around 83% of them singletons. The specimen comprised CD4+ or CD8+ T cells sorted from blood, sampled in a trial of the OX40 agonist ivuxolimab. The TCR originated in an adult with an advanced solid tumor such as melanoma, head and neck, liver or kidney cancer.

In DNA form, the CDR3 reads TGTGCCACCAGCAGAGCAGGGGGGGGTGAAGCTTTCTTT. It codes for CATSRAGGGEAFF. The rearrangement links TRBV15 to TRBJ1-1; TRBD1 matches at 7 bases. Trimming removed 1 base from V and 7 bases from J; junction bases left unmatched: 3. The CDR3 runs 13 residues. The germline gives CDR1 LNHNV, CDR2 YYDKDF (reference sequence).